Below, one TCR beta chain is given with its context. Its antigen is unknown. The record has no base qualities; no much larger clone is one base away. The library was prepared using the immunoSEQ multiplex PCR assay. The multiplex PCR relied on a mix of 60 forward primers for TCR Vbeta segments and 13 reverse primers for TCR Jbeta segments. A multiplex PCR assay on genomic DNA amplified the CDR3 region of rearranged TCR beta genes. The amplified TCR beta libraries were sequenced on the Illumina HiSeq System as 87-base-pair reads. In the authors' own workflow: In a later analysis, some 80 million unique TCR beta chains were counted across the 500 to 700 repertoires, and about 9.9 million of these chains were shared by at least two donors. To remove PCR and sequencing errors, raw reads were error-corrected and collapsed into unique sequences using a nearest-neighbor algorithm that merged closely related sequences. Alignment of CDR3 sequences to IMGT reference sequences was used to assign V, D and J gene segments. For a sequence to be retained, at least a six-nucleotide match to both a V gene segment and a J gene segment was required. A rearrangement was called productive if the CDR3 had no stop codons and remained in frame with V and J, and every other rearrangement was called non-productive. CDR3 was defined according to IMGT convention as the region running from the second conserved V-encoded cysteine to the conserved J-encoded phenylalanine. The earlier analysis of roughly 590 of the donors excluded sequences that lacked an unambiguous match to a single V gene segment. In an earlier analysis of about 590 of the donors, a V segment was called functional when productive rearrangements were above 56.7%, and segregating when the standard deviation between donors exceeded 5%. To diagnose cytomegalovirus status from the catalog of TCR beta chain sequences, a statistical classification framework was built. In a later analysis, TCR nucleotide sequences were compared against IMGT/GENE-DB human TR gene sequences so that V and J genes could be assigned. A later analysis assigned CDR3 sequences and most-parsimonious VDJ recombination scenarios with the TCRdist pipeline. In a later analysis, each TCR beta chain was defined by its CDR3 amino acid sequence together with its V-gene family, and reads without a unique V-gene family were excluded. A later analysis removed roughly 590 highly shared, low-generation-probability nucleotide sequences to deal with suspected cross-contamination and a sequencing artifact. In a later analysis, a clonal expansion index for each public chain was calculated from normalized within-repertoire ranks of inferred template counts. A later analysis computed generation probabilities with a VDJ recombination model fitted to out-of-frame rearrangements, and checked the results against IGoR. In a later analysis, TCR-TCR, TCR-HLA and TCR-CMV co-occurrence was scored with hypergeometric tests, and a repertoire-size bias correction was applied to TCR pairs. False discovery rates were estimated in a later analysis by permuting HLA or CMV assignments 20 times. In a later analysis, co-occurring TCRs were grouped with DBSCAN, and TCRdist sequence similarity was added when clustering was performed within HLA-allele-positive subsets. Co-occurrence clustering excluded repertoires with fewer than 30,000 or more than 120,000 public chains, plus five with anomalous nucleotide sharing. TCRdb re-hosts the immuneACCESS table, in-frame sequences only. Its copies lack some clones; in the studies checked, an unresolved V gene accounts for under half of them, and the cause for the rest is not known. V, J and clone size were drawn from that table, and D and trimming were deduced from the DNA. For this sample there are approximately 150,000 clones; about 80% appear just once. The top ten clonotypes cover 1.9% of the sample.

Taken from cysteine to phenylalanine, the CDR3 has 18 residues. The sequence is cut down to CDR3 DNA, 54 bases in frame from base 1. The source of the sample is a study of cytomegalovirus exposure and HLA in healthy donors (TCRdb year 2017). With respect to the entire study: In an earlier analysis of some 610 of the donors, 276 Gb of sequence data and 90 million to 130 million unique TCR beta sequences from about 190 million T cells were reported. Approximately 300 gigabases of sequencing data and approximately 91 million unique TCR sequences made up an early release that covered under 750 HLA-typed donors. Of the approximately 400 genotyped donors, approximately 81% were placed in the genetic ancestry cluster associated with self-reported Caucasian donors. The study aimed to test whether signatures of past pathogen exposure could be identified by cataloging public T cell receptors. The T cell repertoires of 670 or so subjects were profiled by immunosequencing and related to cytomegalovirus serostatus. In addition to the first cohort of 666 subjects, a separate validation cohort of 120 different subjects was used. To predict cytomegalovirus infection status, the study brought together high-throughput TCR immunosequencing, statistical association of individual TCRs with disease status, and machine learning. In a later analysis, previously published TCR beta repertoires from 550 to 700 donors were re-analyzed and high-resolution HLA genotyping was added so that TCR occurrence patterns could be studied. Rather than drawing on any new phenotypic data, the later analysis identified candidate immune exposures from TCR beta sequences and the way those sequences occurred across donors. In an earlier analysis of about 590 of the donors, high-throughput TCR beta sequencing was used to judge whether each TCR beta V gene segment behaved as functional or pseudogenic. Donor age, sex, ethnicity and CMV serostatus were compiled together with the repertoire data. Genome-wide SNP genotypes for about three fifths of the roughly 670 donors were used in a later genetic analysis, which treated that subset as a discovery cohort. Every repertoire in the discovery cohort had been generated on one and the same sequencing platform. Class I and class II HLA loci were covered by the typing at four-digit resolution. Typing coverage varied by locus: roughly 620-640 donors for A, B, C, DRB1 and DQB1; around 560 for DQA1; around 610 for DPA1; approximately 470 for DPB1. Five DR-DQ haplotypes were treated as single units for association and clustering because of strong linkage in the cohort. Among around 400 genotyped donors of the cohort, an average of around 250,000 unique TCR beta nucleotide sequences was sequenced per donor, of which roughly 17% were non-productive. General study outcomes and caveats: A later analysis found that HLA-associated TCR beta chains were more clonally expanded and had lower generation probabilities than equally common non-associated chains. When HLA alleles, especially DR and DQ, strongly co-occurred, attributing TCR associations to individual alleles was difficult. This cohort had only TCR beta chains sequenced, and the lack of alpha or paired-chain data limited which features could be detected. The study listed approximately 160 TCR beta chains as associated with cytomegalovirus. The authors suggested that the approach could potentially be generalized to other disease states and immunological phenotypes. An association between a missense DCLRE1C variant and V-gene and J-gene trimming of TCR beta chains was found in a later genetic analysis and replicated in an independent cohort. Several of the top co-occurrence clusters appeared to be linked to parvovirus B19, influenza, CMV and Epstein-Barr virus, according to a later analysis. According to a later analysis, TCR association rates differed among HLA loci, with DRB1 alleles showing the most associated TCRs and HLA-C alleles showing the fewest. The sequencing pipeline was judged likely to have produced a cluster of highly shared sequence variants as a technical artifact. Because some donors lacked HLA typing at each locus, the association tests relied only on the typed subset. A later genetic analysis reported fewer N-insertions in productive TCRs among donors in an Asian-associated ancestry cluster than the approximately 670-donor mean. Most TCR sequences were observed very rarely across donors, whereas some public TCRs were present in many individuals. Because counts were too low, about 15 rarely observed V segments, including chromosome 9 orphons, were left out of the earlier analysis of 500 to 650 of the donors. In both the original and validation cohorts, the classifier was reported to diagnose cytomegalovirus status with high specificity and sensitivity. In vitro tests confirmed that a few of the cytomegalovirus-associated TCR beta chains recognize cytomegalovirus antigens. Correlated functional status among segregating V segments might reflect linkage disequilibrium, but an unknown experimental factor could not be ruled out. Broadly in line with IMGT annotations, most TCR beta V segments showed up in productive rearrangements about 87% or about 30% of the time in an earlier analysis of about 500 of the donors. Because the 87-base-pair reads could not distinguish some IMGT-functional V segments, including TRBV6-2 and TRBV6-3, those segments were excluded. According to a later analysis, most CMV-associated TCR beta chains appeared to be HLA-restricted, and the HLA associations seemed to be driven largely by CMV exposure. For the cohort, immune exposure information was limited to CMV serostatus. In a later analysis, more than 15,000 TCR beta sequences were associated with specific HLA alleles at a false discovery rate of 0.05. A further reported finding was that TCR beta sequences accurately predicted the HLA-A and HLA-B alleles for most subjects in the first cohort. Presence/absence analyses assumed roughly uniform sequencing depth across donors, an assumption that may not hold.

The cohort comprised 666 healthy bone marrow donors. All cohort members were sampled while nominally healthy, although unrecorded immune exposures were likely present. The donor tested CMV seronegative, placing the donor among the 350 or so seronegative members of the cohort. A peripheral blood sample was collected from each donor, and TCR beta sequencing was performed on peripheral blood mononuclear cells. Genomic DNA was extracted from the blood cell samples with the Qiagen DNeasy Blood Extraction Kit. This sequence uses TRBV21-1 and TRBJ2-1; the table assigns TRBD2, which was not confirmed against the DNA. TRBV21-1 is flagged as a pseudogene. Sequencing input: PBMCs. This sequence originates from a woman aged 40 to 50 in good health and CMV-seronegative. The CDR3 amino acid sequence is: CANLPGLAGGPDYNEQFF. The bases read TGTGCCAACTTGCCGGGACTAGCGGGAGGGCCGGATTACAATGAGCAGTTCTTC.